A selection of T cell receptor beta chains follows, all from one sample in a study of CXCR3-negative and CXCR3-positive naive CD8 T cells. TCRdb re-called the 5' RACE reads; one entry per CDR3 protein, DNA not given. The sample's table shows approximately 88,000 distinct CDR3 sequences. Sample: naive CXCR3+ CD8+ T cells from blood. These receptors originate from a human donor in good health. Some clones in this sample may be carry-over from other donors' samples. Both conserved end residues are part of each CDR3.

TRBV11-2	TRBJ2-7	CASSLVNSGHLFGQYF
TRBV7-6	TRBJ2-2	CASSPRGNTGELFF
TRBV6-2/TRBV6-3	TRBJ2-7	CASSYGGQGDKQYF
TRBV21-1	TRBJ2-2	CASSKTGQGYHGELFF
TRBV9	TRBJ2-3	CASTIGAWGRTDTQYF
TRBV7-2	TRBJ1-2	CASSFKFTGEIGGYTF
TRBV29-1	TRBJ2-1	CSVDAGQNYNNEQFF
TRBV6-5	TRBJ2-1	CASSYRGGNEQFF
TRBV4-2	TRBJ1-1	CASSQFDITEAFF
TRBV4-1	TRBJ2-1	CASSPATYEQFF
TRBV14	TRBJ2-1	CASSQVSRYNEQFF
TRBV29-1	TRBJ1-2	CSVVPATADLYGYTF
TRBV12-3/TRBV12-4	TRBJ1-5	CASSLAPYSNQPQHF
TRBV28	TRBJ2-7	CASSSDRDSYEQYF
TRBV5-1	TRBJ2-7	CASSSTSGRDHTNSYEQYF
TRBV12-3/TRBV12-4	TRBJ1-2	CASSPLAPSKGGYTF
TRBV19	TRBJ2-3	CASSEGASGTDTQYF
TRBV7-9	TRBJ2-7	CASSIDRAASSYEQYF
TRBV15	TRBJ2-1	CATSGGSYNEQFF
TRBV10-3	TRBJ2-5	CAISRTSEETQYF
TRBV5-1	TRBJ2-7	CASTPGGFAGDSSWEQYF
TRBV29-1	TRBJ2-5	CSAVMTGETQYF
TRBV4-1	TRBJ2-7	CASSQVGDSYEQYF
TRBV6-5	TRBJ2-1	CATGQVEGYNEQFF
TRBV29-1	TRBJ2-1	CSVSILAQDRVWDEQFF
TRBV28	TRBJ2-2	CASGAEGARTGELFF
TRBV7-9	TRBJ2-3	CASSPAPQSTDTQYF
TRBV3-1	TRBJ2-1	CASSQDRVGGGPRGEQFF
TRBV9	TRBJ2-4	CASSVDGGGAKNIQYF
TRBV7-2	TRBJ2-3	CASSALGWTSGADTQYF
TRBV6-5	TRBJ2-6	CASSYVSNSGANVLTF